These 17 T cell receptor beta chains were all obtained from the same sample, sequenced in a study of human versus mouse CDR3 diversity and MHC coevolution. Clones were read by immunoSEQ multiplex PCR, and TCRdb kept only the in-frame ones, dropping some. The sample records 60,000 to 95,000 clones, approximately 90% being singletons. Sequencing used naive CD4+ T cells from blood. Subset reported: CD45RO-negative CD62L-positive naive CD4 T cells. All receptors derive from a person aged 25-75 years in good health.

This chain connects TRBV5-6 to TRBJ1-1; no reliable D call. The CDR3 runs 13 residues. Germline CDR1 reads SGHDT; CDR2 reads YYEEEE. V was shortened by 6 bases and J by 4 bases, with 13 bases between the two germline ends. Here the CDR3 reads CASNFGSGTEAFF. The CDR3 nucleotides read TGTGCCAGCAACTTCGGATCGGGCACTGAAGCTTTCTTT.

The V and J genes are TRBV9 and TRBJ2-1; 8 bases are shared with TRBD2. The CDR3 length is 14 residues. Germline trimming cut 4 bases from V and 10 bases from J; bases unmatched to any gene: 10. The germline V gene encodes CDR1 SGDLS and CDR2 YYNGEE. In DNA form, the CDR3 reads TGTGCCAGCAGCTCTCGACTTAGCGGGGACGAGCAGTTCTTC. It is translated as CASSSRLSGDEQFF.

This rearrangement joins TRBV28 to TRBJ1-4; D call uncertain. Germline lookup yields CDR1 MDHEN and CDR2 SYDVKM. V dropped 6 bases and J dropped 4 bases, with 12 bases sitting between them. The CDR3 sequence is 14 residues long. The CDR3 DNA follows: TGTGCCAGCAGCAGAGGTATTATTAATGAAAAACTGTTTTTT. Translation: CASSRGIINEKLFF. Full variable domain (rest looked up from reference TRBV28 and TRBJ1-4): DVKVTQSSRYLVKRTGEKVFLECVQDMDHENMFWYRQDPGLGLRLIYFSYDVKMKEKGDIPEGYSVSREKKERFSLILESASTNQTSMYLCASSRGIINEKLFFGSGTQLSVL.

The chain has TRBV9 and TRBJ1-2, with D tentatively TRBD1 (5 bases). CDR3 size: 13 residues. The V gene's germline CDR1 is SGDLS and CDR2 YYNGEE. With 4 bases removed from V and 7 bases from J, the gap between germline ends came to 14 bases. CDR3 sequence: CASSRPYGGGYTF. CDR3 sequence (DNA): TGTGCCAGCAGCCGACCTTACGGGGGTGGCTACACCTTC.

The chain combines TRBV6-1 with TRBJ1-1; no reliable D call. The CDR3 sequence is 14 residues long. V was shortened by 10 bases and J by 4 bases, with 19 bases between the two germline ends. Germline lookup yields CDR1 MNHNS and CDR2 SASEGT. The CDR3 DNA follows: TGTGCCACCTTTACTGGCCGAGGGAGCACTGAAGCTTTCTTT. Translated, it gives CATFTGRGSTEAFF.

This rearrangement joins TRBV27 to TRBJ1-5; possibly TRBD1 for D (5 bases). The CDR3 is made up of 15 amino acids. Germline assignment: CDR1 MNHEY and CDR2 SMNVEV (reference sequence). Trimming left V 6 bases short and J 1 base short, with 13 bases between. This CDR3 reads CASRSTGGSNQPQHF. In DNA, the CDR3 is TGTGCCAGCAGGAGTACGGGGGGGAGCAATCAGCCCCAGCATTTT.

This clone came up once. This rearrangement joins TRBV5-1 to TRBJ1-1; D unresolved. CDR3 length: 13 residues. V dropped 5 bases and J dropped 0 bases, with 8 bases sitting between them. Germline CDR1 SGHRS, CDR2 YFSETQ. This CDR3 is CASSRDLNTEAFF. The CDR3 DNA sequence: TGCGCCAGCAGTCGTGACTTGAACACTGAAGCTTTCTTT.

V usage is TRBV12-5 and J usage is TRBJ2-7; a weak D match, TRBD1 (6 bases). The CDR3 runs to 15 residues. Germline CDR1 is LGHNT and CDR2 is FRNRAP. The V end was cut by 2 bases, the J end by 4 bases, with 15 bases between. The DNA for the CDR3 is TGTGCTAGTGGTTTGCTTAGGGGGATAGGGTACGAGCAGTACTTC. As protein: CASGLLRGIGYEQYF.

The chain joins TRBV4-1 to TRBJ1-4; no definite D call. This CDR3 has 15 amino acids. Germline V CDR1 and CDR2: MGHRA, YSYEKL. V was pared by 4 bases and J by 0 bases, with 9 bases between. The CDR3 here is CASSPSFSTNEKLFF. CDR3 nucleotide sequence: TGCGCCAGCAGCCCGTCCTTCTCAACTAATGAAAAACTGTTTTTT.

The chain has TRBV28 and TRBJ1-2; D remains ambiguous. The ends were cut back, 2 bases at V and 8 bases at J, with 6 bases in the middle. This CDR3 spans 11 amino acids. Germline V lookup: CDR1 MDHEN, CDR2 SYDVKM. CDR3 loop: CASSLASGYTF. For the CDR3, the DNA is TGTGCCAGCAGTTTAGCGTCAGGCTACACCTTC.

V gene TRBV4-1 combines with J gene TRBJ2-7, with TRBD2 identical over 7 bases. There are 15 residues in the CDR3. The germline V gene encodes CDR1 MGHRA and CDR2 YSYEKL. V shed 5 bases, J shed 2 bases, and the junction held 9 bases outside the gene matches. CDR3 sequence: CASSFRLAATYEQYF. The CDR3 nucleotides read TGCGCCAGCAGCTTCCGACTAGCTGCGACCTACGAGCAGTACTTC.

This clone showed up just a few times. The CDR3: CASSSRGEGSEKLFF. CDR3 nucleotide sequence: TGTGCCAGCAGCTCTAGAGGAGAGGGCAGTGAAAAACTGTTTTTT. This chain links TRBV7-9 with TRBJ1-4; D unclear. The CDR3 sequence is 15 residues long. Trimming took 4 bases from V and 7 from J, leaving 16 bases between them. Per germline, CDR1 SEHNR and CDR2 FQNEAQ (reference sequence).

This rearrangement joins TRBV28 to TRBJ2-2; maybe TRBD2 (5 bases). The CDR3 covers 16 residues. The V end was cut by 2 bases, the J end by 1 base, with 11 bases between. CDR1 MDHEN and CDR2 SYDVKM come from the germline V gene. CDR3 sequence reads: CASSLEGQMNTGELFF. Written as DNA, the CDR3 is TGTGCCAGCAGTTTAGAGGGTCAGATGAACACCGGGGAGCTGTTTTTT.

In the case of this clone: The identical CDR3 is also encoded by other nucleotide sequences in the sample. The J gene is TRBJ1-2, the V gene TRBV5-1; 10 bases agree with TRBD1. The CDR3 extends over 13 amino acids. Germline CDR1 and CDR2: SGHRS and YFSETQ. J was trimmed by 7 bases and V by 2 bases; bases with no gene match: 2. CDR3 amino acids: CASSLGQGGGYTF. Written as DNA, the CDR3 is TGCGCCAGCAGCTTAGGACAGGGGGGTGGCTACACCTTC. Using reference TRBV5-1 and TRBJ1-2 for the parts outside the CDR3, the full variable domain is KAGVTQTPRYLIKTRGQQVTLSCSPISGHRSVSWYQQTPGQGLQFLFEYFSETQRNKGNFPGRFSGRQFSNSRSEMNVSTLELGDSALYLCASSLGQGGGYTFGSGTRLTVV.

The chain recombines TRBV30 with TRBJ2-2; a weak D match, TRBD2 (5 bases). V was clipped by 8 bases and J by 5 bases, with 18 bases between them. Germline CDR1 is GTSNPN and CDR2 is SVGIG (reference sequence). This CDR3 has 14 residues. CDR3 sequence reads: CASTAGLYTGELFF. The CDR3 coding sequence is TGTGCCAGCACCGCGGGTCTTTATACCGGGGAGCTGTTTTTT.

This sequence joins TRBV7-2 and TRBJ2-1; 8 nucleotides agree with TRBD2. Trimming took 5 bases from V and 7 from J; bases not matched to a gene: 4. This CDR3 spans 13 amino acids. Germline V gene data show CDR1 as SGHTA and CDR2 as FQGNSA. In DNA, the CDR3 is TGTGCCAGCAGCCTGAGCGGGAGTAATGAGCAGTTCTTC. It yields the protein CASSLSGSNEQFF.

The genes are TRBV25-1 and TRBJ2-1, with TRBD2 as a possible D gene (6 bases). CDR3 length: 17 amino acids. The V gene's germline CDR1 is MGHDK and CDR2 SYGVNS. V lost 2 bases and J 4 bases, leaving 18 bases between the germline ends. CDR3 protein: CASSEGPVRGSYNEQFF. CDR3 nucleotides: TGTGCCAGCAGTGAAGGTCCAGTGCGGGGATCGTACAATGAGCAGTTCTTC.